Shown below are 8 T cell receptor beta chains from a single sample sequenced in a study of siplizumab effects on memory and regulatory T cells. Using immunoSEQ multiplex PCR, the repertoire was profiled, and TCRdb retains in-frame clones only, with some absent. The table records roughly 100,000 clones, around 90% of them present only once. Specimen: non-Treg CD4+ T cells sorted from blood. The receptors derive from a human donor in good health.

This chain links TRBV30 with TRBJ2-1, with 8 positions matching TRBD2. This CDR3 spans 12 amino acids. Germline CDR1 is GTSNPN and CDR2 is SVGIG (reference sequence). The CDR3 DNA follows: TGTGCGTGGGGACTAGCCTACAATGAGCAGTTCTTC. Translated: CAWGLAYNEQFF. Full variable domain (remainder filled in from reference TRBV30 and TRBJ2-1): SQTIHQWPATLVQPVGSPLSLECTVEGTSNPNLYWYRQAAGRGLQLLFYSVGIGQISSEVPQNLSASRPQDRQFILSSKKLLLSDSGFYLCAWGLAYNEQFFGPGTRLTVL.

V is TRBV11-2 and J is TRBJ2-1; 13 bases match TRBD2. Germline CDR1 reads SGHAT; CDR2 reads FQNNGV. This CDR3 spans 14 amino acids. V lost 4 bases and J lost 10; bases outside the gene matches: 4. In nucleotides, the CDR3 is TGTGCCAGCAGCTCCCTGGGACTAGCGGGGGAGCAGTTCTTC. This translates into CASSSLGLAGEQFF.

J is TRBJ2-1 and V is TRBV20-1; no reliable D call. Germline V gene lookup returns CDR1 DFQATT and CDR2 SNEGSKA (reference sequence). V lost 3 bases to trimming and J lost 8 bases, with 8 bases between them. This CDR3 region has 11 residues. The CDR3 loop reads CSASLSDEQFF. The CDR3 DNA reads as TGCAGTGCTAGTTTAAGCGATGAGCAGTTCTTC.

This clone has just a few counts. The CDR3 DNA sequence: TGTGCCAGCTCACCACAAGGTACCGGGTCGTATTTGGCTGAAGCTTTCTTT. This encodes CASSPQGTGSYLAEAFF. The chain employs TRBV18 and TRBJ1-1; no reliable D call. From germline, CDR1 is KGHSH and CDR2 LQKENI. The CDR3 is 17 residues long. Trimming shortened V by 1 base and J by 6 bases, and 21 bases separated the two germline ends.

The J gene is TRBJ2-7, the V gene TRBV5-6, with TRBD1 identical over 7 bases. CDR1 is SGHDT, CDR2 YYEEEE, per germline. V lost 2 bases to trimming and J lost 5 bases; unmatched junction nucleotides: 4. The CDR3 extends over 13 amino acids. This chain's CDR3 is CASSLGTEDEQYF. DNA for the CDR3: TGTGCCAGCAGCTTAGGGACAGAGGACGAGCAGTACTTC.

The rearrangement uses TRBV4-3 and TRBJ1-5; 9 nucleotides line up with TRBD1. V lost 5 bases, J lost 4 bases, and 6 bases stayed unmatched. This CDR3 is 15 amino acids long. Germline V CDR1 and CDR2: LGHNA, YSLEER. This CDR3 is CASSADRGRNQPQHF. In DNA form, the CDR3 reads TGCGCCAGCAGCGCGGACAGGGGAAGGAATCAGCCCCAGCATTTT.

V and J are TRBV18 and TRBJ1-1; TRBD1 is a possible D gene (6 bases). The CDR3 loop spans 15 amino acids. Trimming shortened V by 1 base and J by 2 bases, and 11 bases separated the two germline ends. Germline CDR1 reads KGHSH; CDR2 reads LQKENI. The CDR3 nucleotides read TGTGCCAGCTCACCACGAGGGACACGAAACACTGAAGCTTTCTTT. Its translation: CASSPRGTRNTEAFF.

This sequence joins TRBV6-4 and TRBJ1-4; 7 bases are shared with TRBD1. V shed 5 bases and J 8 bases; nucleotides not matched to a gene: 8. The CDR3 is 14 amino acids. Germline V gives CDR1 MRHNA, CDR2 SNTAGT. CDR3 sequence (DNA): TGTGCCAGCAGTCCCACAGGGGCAGGCGAAAAACTGTTTTTT. Translation: CASSPTGAGEKLFF.